This T cell receptor beta chain was captured in a study of T cells in women clearing cervical HPV infection. Clones were read by immunoSEQ multiplex PCR, and TCRdb kept only the in-frame ones, dropping some. The sample table sets out about 48,000 clones. With 4 bases clipped from V and 4 bases from J, the junction kept 6 bases outside the gene matches. Per the germline V gene, CDR1 is LGHNA and CDR2 is YNFKEQ. The CDR3 has 17 amino acids. In the case of this clone: The read terminates 3 residues ahead of where the CDR3 ends, so the germline J gene completes it.

The origin of this receptor is a woman aged 18-69 years with a cervical HPV16 infection that either progressed to CIN3+ or cleared (not recorded which). The chain recombines TRBV4-2 with TRBJ2-6; 11 bases line up with TRBD1. The sample comprised blood buffy coat. CDR3 sequence: CASSLGQGAQGANVLTF. The CDR3 DNA, read in part, is TGTGCCAGCAGCCTCGGACAGGGGGCACAAGGGGCCAACGTC.